The clone carrying this T cell receptor beta chain was counted only a few times. This CDR3 spans 14 amino acids. The ends lost 0 bases at V and 8 bases at J; junction bases unmatched: 3. Per germline, CDR1 SGHTS and CDR2 YDEGEE. TCRdb independently ran MiXCR on the RT-PCR reads; one entry per CDR3 protein. The table lists about 700,000 distinct CDR3 sequences, more than 13% of them singletons, with 3.6% in the top ten. V gene TRBV5-8 combines with J gene TRBJ2-1; 9 bases fit TRBD1. The source of this sequence is a female donor in good health, serving as a healthy control. Sequencing input: memory CD4+ T cells from blood. In nucleotides, the CDR3 is TGTGCCAGCAGCTTGGGGGACAGGGTCCATGAGCAGTTCTTC. Encoded protein: CASSLGDRVHEQFF.